This note documents a single TCR beta chain sequence. The entry originates in a study of Ad26.COV2.S vaccination and SARS-CoV-2 variants. Produced via immunoSEQ multiplex PCR; TCRdb's table is partial and in-frame only. Of about 400,000 clones listed, approximately 83% are singletons. V gave up 4 bases and J gave up 9 bases; unmatched junction bases: 10. Germline values: CDR1 SGHRS, CDR2 YFSETQ. This CDR3 spans 16 amino acids. Described treatment: about 20 received Ad26.COV2.S at low or high dose, single or two shots; about 5 received placebo; per-sample allocation not given. Samples analyzed were those drawn on day 63 after the first vaccine or placebo injection. What was given as vaccine was an Ad26 vector encoding Wuhan-strain SARS-CoV-2 spike.

This receptor was taken from a person aged 18-60 years who received the Ad26.COV2.S COVID-19 vaccine or a placebo. Source: peripheral blood, taken in a trial of Ad26.COV2.S vaccine versus placebo. The chain links TRBV5-1 to TRBJ2-1; 13 bases map to TRBD2. DNA for the CDR3: TGCGCCAGCAGCCCAGGGACTAGCGGGGTTCTGGCTGAGCAGTTCTTC. Its protein is CASSPGTSGVLAEQFF.